This TCR beta chain was observed in a study of vaccination effects on CD4 cells after COVID-19. Subsequent to roughly 9 days of culture, CD4+ T cells were isolated. Germline-derived CDR1 and CDR2 are MDHEN and SYDVKM. The germline V and J ends were trimmed by 6 bases and 5 bases, with 17 bases remaining between them. This CDR3 has 15 amino acids. The protocol was immunoSEQ multiplex PCR, while the TCRdb copy is restricted to in-frame clones and leaves out a portion. Altogether 50,000 or so clones are present, 67% being singletons, with the ten largest covering 4.5% to 7%. To note about this clone: Its matching antigen is unknown.

Specimen: CD4+ T cells from PBMCs cultured without peptide, collected before COVID-19 vaccination. The chain couples TRBV28 to TRBJ1-5; TRBD1 might be the D (5 bases). This clonotype originated in a human donor who received a COVID-19 vaccine. The CDR3 sequence: CASRAGGGPYQPQHF. CDR3 nucleotides: TGTGCCAGCAGGGCGGGCGGGGGACCCTATCAGCCCCAGCATTTT.